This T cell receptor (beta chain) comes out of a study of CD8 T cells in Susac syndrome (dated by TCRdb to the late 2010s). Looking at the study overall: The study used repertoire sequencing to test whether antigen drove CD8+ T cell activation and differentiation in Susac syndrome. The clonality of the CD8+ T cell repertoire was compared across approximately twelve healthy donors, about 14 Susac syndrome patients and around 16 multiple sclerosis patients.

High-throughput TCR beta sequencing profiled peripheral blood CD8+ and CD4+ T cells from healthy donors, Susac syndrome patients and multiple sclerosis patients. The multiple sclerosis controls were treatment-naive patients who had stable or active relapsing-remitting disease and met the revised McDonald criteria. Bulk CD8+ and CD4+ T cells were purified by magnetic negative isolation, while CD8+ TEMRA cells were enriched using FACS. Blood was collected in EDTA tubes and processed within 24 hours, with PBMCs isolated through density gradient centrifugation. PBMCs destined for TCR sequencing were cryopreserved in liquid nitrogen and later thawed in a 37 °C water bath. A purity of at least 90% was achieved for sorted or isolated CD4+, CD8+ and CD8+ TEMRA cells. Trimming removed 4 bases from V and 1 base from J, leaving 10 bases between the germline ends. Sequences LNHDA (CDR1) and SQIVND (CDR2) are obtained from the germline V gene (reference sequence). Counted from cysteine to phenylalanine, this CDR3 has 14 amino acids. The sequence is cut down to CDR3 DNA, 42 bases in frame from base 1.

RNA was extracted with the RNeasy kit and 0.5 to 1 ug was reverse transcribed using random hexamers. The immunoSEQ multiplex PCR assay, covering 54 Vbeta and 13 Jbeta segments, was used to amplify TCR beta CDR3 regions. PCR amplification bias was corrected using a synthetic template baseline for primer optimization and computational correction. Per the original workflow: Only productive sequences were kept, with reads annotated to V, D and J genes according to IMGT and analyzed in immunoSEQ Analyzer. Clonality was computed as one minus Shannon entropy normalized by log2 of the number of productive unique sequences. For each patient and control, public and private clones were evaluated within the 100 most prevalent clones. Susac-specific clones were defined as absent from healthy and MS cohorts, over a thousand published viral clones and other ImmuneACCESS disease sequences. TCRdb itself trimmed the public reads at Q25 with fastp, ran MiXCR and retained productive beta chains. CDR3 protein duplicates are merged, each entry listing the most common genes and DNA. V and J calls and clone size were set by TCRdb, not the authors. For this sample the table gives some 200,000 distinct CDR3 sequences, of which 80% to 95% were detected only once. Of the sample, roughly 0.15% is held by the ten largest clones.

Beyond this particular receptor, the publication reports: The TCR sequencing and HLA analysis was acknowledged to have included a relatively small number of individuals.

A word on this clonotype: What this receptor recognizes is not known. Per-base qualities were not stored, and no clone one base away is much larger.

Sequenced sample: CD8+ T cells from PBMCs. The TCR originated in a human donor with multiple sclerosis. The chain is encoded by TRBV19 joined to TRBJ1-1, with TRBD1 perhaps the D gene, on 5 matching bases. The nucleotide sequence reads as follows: TGTGCCAGTAGTACCACAGACAGGAACACTGAAGCTTTCTTT. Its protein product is CASSTTDRNTEAFF.